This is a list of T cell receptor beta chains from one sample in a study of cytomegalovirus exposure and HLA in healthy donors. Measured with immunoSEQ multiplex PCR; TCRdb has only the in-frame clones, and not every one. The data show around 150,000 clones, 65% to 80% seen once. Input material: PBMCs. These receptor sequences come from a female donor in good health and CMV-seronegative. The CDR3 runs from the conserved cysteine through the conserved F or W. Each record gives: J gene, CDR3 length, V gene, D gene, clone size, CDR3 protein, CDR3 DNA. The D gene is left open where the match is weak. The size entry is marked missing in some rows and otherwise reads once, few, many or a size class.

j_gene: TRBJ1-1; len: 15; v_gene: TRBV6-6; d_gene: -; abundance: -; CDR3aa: CASSYSGGRNTEAFF; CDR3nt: TGTGCCAGCAGTTACTCGGGGGGACGGAACACTGAAGCTTTCTTT
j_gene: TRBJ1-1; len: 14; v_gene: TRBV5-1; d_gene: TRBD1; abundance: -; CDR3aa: CASSSQGAGTEAFF; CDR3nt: TGCGCCAGCAGCTCACAGGGGGCGGGCACTGAAGCTTTCTTT
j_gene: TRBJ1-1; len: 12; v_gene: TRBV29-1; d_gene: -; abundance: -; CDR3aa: CSVDRGGTEAFF; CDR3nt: TGCAGCGTTGATAGGGGTGGTACTGAAGCTTTCTTT
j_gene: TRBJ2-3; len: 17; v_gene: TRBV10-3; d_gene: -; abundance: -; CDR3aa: CAISESKRTTSTDTQYF; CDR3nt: TGTGCCATCAGTGAGTCGAAACGGACTACGAGCACAGATACGCAGTATTTT
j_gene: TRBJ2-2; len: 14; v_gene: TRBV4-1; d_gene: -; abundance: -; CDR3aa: CASSPTGLSGELFF; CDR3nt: TGCGCCAGCAGCCCAACAGGGTTAAGCGGGGAGCTGTTTTTT
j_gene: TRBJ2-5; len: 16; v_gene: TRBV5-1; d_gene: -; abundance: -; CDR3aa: CASSLSGQGIVGTQYF; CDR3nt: TGCGCCAGCAGCTTGTCCGGGCAGGGGATTGTAGGGACCCAGTACTTC
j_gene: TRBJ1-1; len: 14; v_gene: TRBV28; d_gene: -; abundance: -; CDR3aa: CAIAGTTLNTEAFF; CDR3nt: TGTGCCATCGCCGGGACAACTTTGAACACTGAAGCTTTCTTT
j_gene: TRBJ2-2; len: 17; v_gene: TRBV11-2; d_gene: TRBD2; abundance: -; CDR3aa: CASSSRLAGGVVGELFF; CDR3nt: TGTGCCAGCAGCTCCCGACTAGCGGGGGGGGTAGTCGGGGAGCTGTTTTTT
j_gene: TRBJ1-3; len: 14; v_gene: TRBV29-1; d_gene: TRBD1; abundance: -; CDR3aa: CSVGQGASGNTIYF; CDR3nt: TGCAGCGTTGGACAGGGGGCCTCTGGAAACACCATATATTTT
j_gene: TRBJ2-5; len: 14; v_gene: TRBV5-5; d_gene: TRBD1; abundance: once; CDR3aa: CASSSGTGGMTQYF; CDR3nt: TGTGCCAGCAGCTCCGGGACAGGGGGTATGACCCAGTACTTC
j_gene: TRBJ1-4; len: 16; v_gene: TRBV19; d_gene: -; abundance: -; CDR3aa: CASQDSHVITNEKLFF; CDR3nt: TGTGCCAGCCAGGACAGCCACGTTATTACTAATGAAAAACTGTTTTTT
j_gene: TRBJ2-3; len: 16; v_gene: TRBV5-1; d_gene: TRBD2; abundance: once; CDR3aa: CASTPMTGGSVDTQYF; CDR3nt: TGCGCCAGCACCCCGATGACGGGAGGGTCAGTTGATACGCAGTATTTT
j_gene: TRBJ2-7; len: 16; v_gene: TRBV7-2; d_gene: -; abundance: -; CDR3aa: CASSPWGQGNLYEQYF; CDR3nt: TGTGCCAGCAGCCCCTGGGGGCAGGGGAACCTTTACGAGCAGTACTTC
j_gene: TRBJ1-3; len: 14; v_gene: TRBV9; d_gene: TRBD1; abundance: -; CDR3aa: CASSAGDSLNTIYF; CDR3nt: TGTGCCAGCAGCGCTGGGGACAGTCTGAACACCATATATTTT
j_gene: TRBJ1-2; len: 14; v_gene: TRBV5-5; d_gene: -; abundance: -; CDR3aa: CASSSGNLNYGYTF; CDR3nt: TGTGCCAGCAGCTCCGGGAATCTTAACTATGGCTACACCTTC
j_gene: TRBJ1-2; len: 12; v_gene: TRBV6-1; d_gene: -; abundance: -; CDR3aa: CASSNRAVGYTF; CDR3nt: TGTGCCAGCAGTAACAGGGCGGTTGGCTACACCTTC